Shown below are 21 T cell receptor beta chains from a single sample sequenced in a study of metastatic and nonmetastatic thyroid tumors. TCRdb re-called the PCR reads with MiXCR. The data show approximately 5,200 clones, with 33% seen just once and around a quarter held by the top ten. Thyroid surgery was performed in patients who had received no treatment beforehand. Input material: adjacent normal tissue. These receptor sequences come from a female donor with papillary thyroid cancer or a benign thyroid nodule (not recorded which). Some clones in this sample may be carry-over from other donors' samples.

Within the sample, this clone is large. The chain carries TRBV20-1 and TRBJ2-7; D may be TRBD1 (6 bases). Germline V gives CDR1 DFQATT, CDR2 SNEGSKA (reference sequence). V was clipped by 0 bases and J by 3 bases, with 9 bases between them. This CDR3 is 13 amino acids long. The CDR3 spells CSARDGQLYEQYF. As DNA, the CDR3 is TGCAGTGCTAGAGATGGACAGCTCTACGAGCAGTACTTC.

This clone is categorized as large. The chain is built from TRBV7-3 and TRBJ2-2; 11 positions agree with TRBD2. The CDR3 sequence is 16 residues long. V was clipped by 6 bases and J by 0 bases; unmatched bases: 3. CDR1 and CDR2 (germline): SGHTA, FQGTGA. The CDR3 here is CASRNSGGANTGELFF. The CDR3 nucleotides are TGTGCCAGCAGGAATAGCGGGGGGGCGAACACCGGGGAGCTGTTTTTT.

A remark on this clone: This likely comes from a read error, as the CDR3 has no conserved phenylalanine or tryptophan at its end. The chain combines TRBV5-1 with TRBJ1-4, with D hard to call. The V end was cut by 6 bases, the J end by 4 bases, with 19 bases between. The CDR3 sequence is 16 residues long. From germline, CDR1 is SGHRS and CDR2 YFSETQ. CDR3 sequence reads: CASMRTPGQLNEKLFL. In DNA form, the CDR3 reads TGCGCCAGCATGAGGACGCCGGGTCAGCTTAATGAAAAACTGTTTTTA.

This clone has a handful of counts. Other nucleotide sequences from this sample produce the same CDR3. The chain carries TRBV3-1 and TRBJ2-1; D is perhaps TRBD2 (6 bases). The CDR3 is 15 amino acids. Trimming removed 4 bases from V and 2 bases from J, with 12 bases in between. From germline, CDR1 is LGHDT and CDR2 YNNKEL (reference sequence). CDR3 sequence reads: CASSPSRGAYNEQFF. The CDR3 nucleotides are TGTGCCAGCAGCCCATCGCGGGGCGCCTACAATGAGCAGTTCTTC.

This clone was observed a few times. The chain links TRBV6-2 or TRBV6-3 to TRBJ2-1, with a tentative D call TRBD2 (6 bases). CDR3 length equals 14 residues. With 8 bases removed from V and 3 bases from J, the gap between germline ends came to 14 bases. Germline V gene sequence: CDR1 MNHEY, CDR2 SVGEGT. As DNA, the CDR3 is TGTGCCAGCGGTTCAGGAGGGAGCTACAATGAGCAGTTCTTC. This encodes CASGSGGSYNEQFF.

V gene TRBV2 combines with J gene TRBJ1-1; no firm D call. CDR1 and CDR2 from the germline V gene are SNHLY and FYNNEI. Deletions cut 1 base from V and 8 bases from J, with 14 bases between. This CDR3 has 14 amino acids. The CDR3 nucleotides read TGTGCCAGCAGTGAAGAGGCTCGGGAGGGAGAAGCTTTCTTT. It yields the protein CASSEEAREGEAFF.

This clone has more than one count but fewer than ten. The chain joins TRBV28 to TRBJ1-4; D may be TRBD1 (6 bases). CDR3 size: 16 residues. The germline V gene has CDR1 MDHEN and CDR2 SYDVKM. V gave up 2 bases and J gave up 4 bases, with 14 bases separating them. The CDR3 reads CASSLGLGGLNEKLFF. The CDR3 DNA follows: TGTGCCAGCAGTTTAGGGTTGGGGGGGCTTAATGAAAAACTGTTTTTT.

This clone was counted a few times. The chain links TRBV6-1 to TRBJ2-6; D unresolved. This CDR3 is 14 amino acids long. In germline, CDR1 is MNHNS, CDR2 SASEGT. Trimming removed 7 bases from V and 1 base from J, with 8 bases in between. CDR3 bases: TGTGCCAGCATAGGAAGTTCTGGGGCCAACGTCCTGACTTTC. It encodes CASIGSSGANVLTF.

This chain connects TRBV30 to TRBJ2-5, with a tentative D call TRBD1 (5 bases). Between the trimmed V and J ends, which lost 5 bases and 3 bases, there was a span of 10 bases. Germline-derived CDR1 and CDR2 are GTSNPN and SVGIG (reference sequence). The CDR3 consists of 12 residues. The CDR3 DNA is TGTGCCTGGGGCCCCAGGGAAGAGACCCAGTACTTC. It encodes CAWGPREETQYF.

This chain connects TRBV9 to TRBJ1-6, with unresolved D. CDR3 length: 15 residues. Trimming removed 2 bases from V and 0 bases from J, with 6 bases in between. Germline CDR1 reads SGDLS; CDR2 reads YYNGEE. The CDR3 DNA is TGTGCCAGCAGCGTTGAGAGCTCCTATAATTCACCCCTCCACTTT. Translated: CASSVESSYNSPLHF.

The chain carries TRBV7-2 and TRBJ1-1; the D is unclear. The CDR3 is 14 amino acids. The V and J ends lost 0 bases and 0 bases respectively, with 5 bases between them. Germline CDR1 SGHTA, CDR2 FQGNSA. CDR3 sequence (DNA): TGTGCCAGCAGCTTAGCGGGGTTGAACACTGAAGCTTTCTTT. It translates to CASSLAGLNTEAFF.

CDR3 amino acids: CAIAEGGSSYEQYF. CDR3 DNA: TGTGCCATCGCCGAGGGGGGGTCCTCCTACGAGCAGTACTTC. The chain is built from TRBV10-3 and TRBJ2-7; possibly TRBD2 for D (7 bases). CDR3 length: 14 amino acids. V dropped 8 bases and J dropped 0 bases, with 14 bases sitting between them. Germline V gene data show CDR1 as ENHRY and CDR2 as SYGVKD.

This clone is medium-sized (0.01 to 0.1%). This sequence joins TRBV6-5 and TRBJ1-5; D might be TRBD1 (6 bases). The length of the CDR3 is 15 residues. Trimming pared 2 bases from V and 4 bases from J, leaving 12 bases between. Germline V lookup: CDR1 MNHEY, CDR2 SVGAGI. The CDR3, as DNA: TGTGCCAGCAGTTACCGGGATACAGGGAATCAGCCCCAGCATTTT. It encodes CASSYRDTGNQPQHF.

This chain connects TRBV5-5 to TRBJ2-7, with no clear D. Germline loops: CDR1 SGHKS, CDR2 YYEKEE (reference sequence). Deletions cut 0 bases from V and 3 bases from J, with 7 bases between. CDR3 length equals 13 residues. DNA of the CDR3: TGTGCCAGCAGCTTGGGGGCGGACTACGAGCAGTACTTC. Translation gives CASSLGADYEQYF.

This clone turned up a few times. The chain is built from TRBV2 and TRBJ2-7; possibly TRBD1 for D (6 bases). Germline lookup yields CDR1 SNHLY and CDR2 FYNNEI. This CDR3 contains 15 residues. V was clipped by 3 bases and J by 0 bases, with 12 bases between them. CDR3 nucleotides: TGTGCCAGCAGTGAGTTAGGGGACAACTCCTACGAGCAGTACTTC. As protein: CASSELGDNSYEQYF.

The chain links TRBV30 to TRBJ2-5; 10 bases line up with TRBD2. V was pared by 5 bases and J by 7 bases, with 13 bases of the junction left unmatched. The CDR3 has 15 amino acids. CDR1 is GTSNPN and CDR2 is SVGIG in the germline V gene (reference sequence). In DNA form, the CDR3 reads TGTGCCTGGGCTCCCGGGACTAGCGTCGGGGGGACCCAGTACTTC. This codes for CAWAPGTSVGGTQYF.

For the CDR3, the DNA is TGCGCCAGCAACCGACTAGCGGGGGGGCAGGGAGATACGCAGTATTTT. Translation gives CASNRLAGGQGDTQYF. J is TRBJ2-3 and V is TRBV5-1, with 14 bases identical to TRBD2. The CDR3 has 16 amino acids. The germline gives CDR1 SGHRS, CDR2 YFSETQ. The ends lost 6 bases at V and 5 bases at J; junction bases unmatched: 8. Full variable domain (outside the CDR3, taken from reference TRBV5-1 and TRBJ2-3): KAGVTQTPRYLIKTRGQQVTLSCSPISGHRSVSWYQQTPGQGLQFLFEYFSETQRNKGNFPGRFSGRQFSNSRSEMNVSTLELGDSALYLCASNRLAGGQGDTQYFGPGTRLTVL.

The sample holds a few counts of this clone. The V and J genes are TRBV27 and TRBJ2-3, with TRBD1 matching 9 bases. J lost 4 bases, V lost 6 bases, and 8 bases had no gene match. CDR1 and CDR2 (germline): MNHEY, SMNVEV (reference sequence). CDR3 length: 15 amino acids. CDR3 loop: CASSNRGRGPDTQYF. In DNA form, the CDR3 reads TGTGCCAGCAGCAACAGGGGGCGCGGTCCAGATACGCAGTATTTT.

For this clone: The limits of the CDR3 on the DNA are not certain, so only TCRdb's listed CDR3 is given. The chain is built from TRBV19 and TRBJ2-2; the D call TRBD1 from the table was never checked on the DNA. The CDR3 totals 15 residues, both ends included. Germline CDR1 LNHDA, CDR2 SQIVND (reference sequence). The CDR3 region is CASTSDRGYTGELFF.

The chain recombines TRBV6-2 or TRBV6-3 with TRBJ1-2; 8 bases match TRBD1. The CDR3 runs to 12 residues. V shed 9 bases, J shed 4 bases, and the junction held 4 bases outside the gene matches. Germline assignment: CDR1 MNHEY and CDR2 SVGEGT. Here the CDR3 DNA reads TGTGCCAGTGACAGGGGTGGCTATGGCTACACCTTC. Its protein product is CASDRGGYGYTF.

This clone was seen only a few times. The chain uses TRBV27 and TRBJ2-7; no reliable D call. This CDR3 has 15 residues. V gave up 2 bases and J gave up 0 bases, with 11 bases separating them. Germline values: CDR1 MNHEY, CDR2 SMNVEV (reference sequence). The CDR3 protein is CASSLGLFSSYEQYF. In nucleotides, the CDR3 is TGTGCCAGCAGTTTAGGGCTGTTCTCCTCCTACGAGCAGTACTTC.